These T cell receptor beta chains were read from a single sample in a study of Ad26.COV2.S vaccination and SARS-CoV-2 variants. Produced via immunoSEQ multiplex PCR; TCRdb's table is partial and in-frame only. The sample lists 300,000 to 400,000 clones; around four fifths were seen once. The sequenced sample was peripheral blood, obtained in a trial of Ad26.COV2.S vaccine versus placebo. The source is a person between 18 and 59 years old who received the Ad26.COV2.S COVID-19 vaccine or a placebo. CDR3s include the opening cysteine and the closing phenylalanine or tryptophan. A D gene is named only where the DNA matches it firmly. Rows may omit the clone size; those that give it use once, few, many or a size class.

v_call: TRBV27; j_call: TRBJ2-7; d_call: TRBD1; clone_size: -; cdr3_nt: TGTGCCAGCAGTAGAGCGACAGGGAGCTTCTACGAGCAGTACTTC; cdr3_aa: CASSRATGSFYEQYF
v_call: TRBV6-5; j_call: TRBJ2-3; d_call: -; clone_size: few; cdr3_nt: TGTGCCAGCAAGTTTACGGGGGTTAGAACAGATACGCAGTATTTT; cdr3_aa: CASKFTGVRTDTQYF
v_call: TRBV3-1/TRBV3-2; j_call: TRBJ2-5; d_call: -; clone_size: -; cdr3_nt: TGTGCCAGCAGCCAAGATTTAGAGGGGGAAGAGACCCAGTACTTC; cdr3_aa: CASSQDLEGEETQYF
v_call: TRBV5-1; j_call: TRBJ1-4; d_call: TRBD1; clone_size: -; cdr3_nt: TGCGCCAGCAGCGTGGGCTTGGAGACAGGGGATGAAAAACTGTTTTTT; cdr3_aa: CASSVGLETGDEKLFF
v_call: TRBV4-1; j_call: TRBJ2-3; d_call: -; clone_size: -; cdr3_nt: TGCGCCAGCAGCCAAGATGCGAGGCCAGGGCGGGGTACGCAGTATTTT; cdr3_aa: CASSQDARPGRGTQYF
v_call: TRBV19; j_call: TRBJ1-1; d_call: -; clone_size: few; cdr3_nt: TGTGCCAGTAGCAGCAGACGGACGGGGTGGATAATGAACACTGAAGCTTTCTTT; cdr3_aa: CASSSRRTGWIMNTEAFF
v_call: TRBV9; j_call: TRBJ2-7; d_call: TRBD1; clone_size: -; cdr3_nt: TGTGCCAGCAGCGTAGCTACTGATGGGGGACAGGTATCCTACGAGCAGTACTTC; cdr3_aa: CASSVATDGGQVSYEQYF
v_call: TRBV18; j_call: TRBJ1-3; d_call: -; clone_size: -; cdr3_nt: TGTGCCAGCTCACCACCATCGGGTCCCGAGTCTGGAAACACCATATATTTT; cdr3_aa: CASSPPSGPESGNTIYF
v_call: TRBV18; j_call: TRBJ2-3; d_call: TRBD2; clone_size: -; cdr3_nt: TGTGCCAGCTCACAGGGGACTAGCGGGGGAAGCACAGATACGCAGTATTTT; cdr3_aa: CASSQGTSGGSTDTQYF
v_call: TRBV5-6; j_call: TRBJ2-7; d_call: -; clone_size: -; cdr3_nt: TGTGCCAGCAGCGATAATGGGGGCTCCTACGAGCAGTACTTC; cdr3_aa: CASSDNGGSYEQYF